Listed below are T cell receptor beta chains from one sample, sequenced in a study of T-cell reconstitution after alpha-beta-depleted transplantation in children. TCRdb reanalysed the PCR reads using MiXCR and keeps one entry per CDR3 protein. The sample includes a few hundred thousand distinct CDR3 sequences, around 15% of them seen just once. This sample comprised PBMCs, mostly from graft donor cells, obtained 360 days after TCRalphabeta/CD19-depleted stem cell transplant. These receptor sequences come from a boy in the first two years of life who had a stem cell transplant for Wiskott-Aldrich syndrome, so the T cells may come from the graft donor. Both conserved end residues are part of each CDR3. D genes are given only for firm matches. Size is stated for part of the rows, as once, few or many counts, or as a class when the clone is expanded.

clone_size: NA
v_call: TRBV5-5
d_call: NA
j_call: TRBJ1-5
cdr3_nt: TGTGCCAGCAGCTTGGATGGCAGACCTTATAGCAATCAGCCCCAGCATTTT
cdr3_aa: CASSLDGRPYSNQPQHF

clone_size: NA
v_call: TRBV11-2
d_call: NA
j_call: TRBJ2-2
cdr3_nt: TGTGCCAGCAGCCCCCGGGCAACGAACACCGGGGAGCTGTTTTTT
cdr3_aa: CASSPRATNTGELFF

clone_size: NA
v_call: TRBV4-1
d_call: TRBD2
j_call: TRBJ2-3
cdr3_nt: TGCGCCAGCAGCCAAGATAAAGGGCTTAGCGGGGGCACAGATACGCAGTATTTT
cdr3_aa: CASSQDKGLSGGTDTQYF

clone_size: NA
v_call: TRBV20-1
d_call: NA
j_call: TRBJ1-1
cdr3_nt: TGCAGTGCTTTCCCCGGGACGGTAAACACTGAAGCTTTCTTT
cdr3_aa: CSAFPGTVNTEAFF

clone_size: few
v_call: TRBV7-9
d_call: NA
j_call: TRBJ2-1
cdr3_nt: TGTGCCAGCAGCTTAGGAGACCTGGGACCAAACTACAATGAGCAGTTCTTC
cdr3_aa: CASSLGDLGPNYNEQFF

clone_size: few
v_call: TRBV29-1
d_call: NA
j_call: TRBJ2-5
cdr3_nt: TGCAGCATACGAGGGTCAGGGGGGTACCAAGAGACCCAGTACTTC
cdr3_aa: CSIRGSGGYQETQYF

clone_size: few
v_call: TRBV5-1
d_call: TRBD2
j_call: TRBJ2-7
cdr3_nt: TGCGCCAGCAGCGGCGGGGGTCGCTCCTACGAGCAGTACTTC
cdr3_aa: CASSGGGRSYEQYF

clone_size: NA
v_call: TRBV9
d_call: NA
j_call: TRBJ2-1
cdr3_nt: TGTGCCAGCAGCGTAGGTTTAGTTCTCGGGCGGGAGATTAAGGGGGGCTCCTACAATGAGCAGTTCTTC
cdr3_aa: CASSVGLVLGREIKGGSYNEQFF

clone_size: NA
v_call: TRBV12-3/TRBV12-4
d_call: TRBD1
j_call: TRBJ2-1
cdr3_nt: TGTGCCACCCACCGGGACAGGGGCTACAATGAGCAGTTCTTC
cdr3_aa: CATHRDRGYNEQFF

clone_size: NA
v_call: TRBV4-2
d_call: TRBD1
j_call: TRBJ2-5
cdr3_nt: TGTGCCAGCAGCCGTCTAACAGGGGGCAGTGAGACCCAGTACTTC
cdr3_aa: CASSRLTGGSETQYF

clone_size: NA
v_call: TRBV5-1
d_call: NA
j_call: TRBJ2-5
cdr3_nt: TGCGCCAGCAGCCCTCTCCAGGGACCTCTCTTGGAGACCCAGTACTTC
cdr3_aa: CASSPLQGPLLETQYF

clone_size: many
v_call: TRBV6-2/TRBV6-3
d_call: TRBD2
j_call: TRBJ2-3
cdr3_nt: TGTGCCAGCACCGAGGGACTAGCGGCAGATACGCAGTATTTT
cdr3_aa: CASTEGLAADTQYF

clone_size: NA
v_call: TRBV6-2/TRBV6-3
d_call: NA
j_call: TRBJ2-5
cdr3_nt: TGTGCCAGCAGTTATGAAAGAGGAGGGTTGCAAGAGACCCAGTACTTC
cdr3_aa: CASSYERGGLQETQYF

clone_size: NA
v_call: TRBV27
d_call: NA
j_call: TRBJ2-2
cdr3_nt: TGTGCCAGCAGTTTATTCGGTACTCAAGGGGAGCTGTTTTTT
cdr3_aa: CASSLFGTQGELFF

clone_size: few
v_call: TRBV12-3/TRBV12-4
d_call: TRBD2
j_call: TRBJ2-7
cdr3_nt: TGTGCCAGCAGCGGACTAGTCCACGAGCAGTACTTC
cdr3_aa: CASSGLVHEQYF

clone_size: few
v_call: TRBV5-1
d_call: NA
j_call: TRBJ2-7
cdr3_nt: TGCGCCAGCAGCTTAAGCCCGGCCTACTACGAGCAGTACTTC
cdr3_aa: CASSLSPAYYEQYF

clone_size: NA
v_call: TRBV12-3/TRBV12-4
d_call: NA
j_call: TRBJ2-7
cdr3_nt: TGTGCCAGCAGGGGTTTCAGGAGGGAGGACTCCTACGAGCAGTACTTC
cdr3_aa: CASRGFRREDSYEQYF

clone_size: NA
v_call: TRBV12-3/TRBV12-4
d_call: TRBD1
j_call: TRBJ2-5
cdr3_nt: TGTGCCAGCAGTTTCGGACAGGCCCTGCAAGAGACCCAGTACTTC
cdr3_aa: CASSFGQALQETQYF

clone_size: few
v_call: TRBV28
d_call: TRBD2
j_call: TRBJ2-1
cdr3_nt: TGTGCCAGCAGTAAGAGCGGGGGGACTTACAATGAGCAGTTCTTC
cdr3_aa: CASSKSGGTYNEQFF

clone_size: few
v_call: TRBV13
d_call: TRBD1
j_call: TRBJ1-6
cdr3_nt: TGTGCCAGCAGCCCCGGGACAGAAATCTATAATTCACCCCTCCACTTT
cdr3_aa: CASSPGTEIYNSPLHF

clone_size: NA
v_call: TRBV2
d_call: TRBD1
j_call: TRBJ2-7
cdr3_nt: TGTGCCAGCAGTGATCTGGCGACAGGGAGCTCCTACGAGCAGTACTTC
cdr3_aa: CASSDLATGSSYEQYF

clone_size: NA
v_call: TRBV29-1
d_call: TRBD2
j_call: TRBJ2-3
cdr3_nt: TGCAGCGTTGCCCGGACTAGCGGGAGCGCAGATACGCAGTATTTT
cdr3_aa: CSVARTSGSADTQYF

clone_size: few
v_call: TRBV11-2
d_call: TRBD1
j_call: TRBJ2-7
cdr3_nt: TGTGCCAGCAGCTTTACAGGGGGCGTCTTTTCCGAGCAGCACTTC
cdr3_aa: CASSFTGGVFSEQHF

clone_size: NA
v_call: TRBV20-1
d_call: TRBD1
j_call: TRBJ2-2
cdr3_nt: TGCAGTGCTAGCCGGGACAGGGTTTCGAACACCGGGGAGCTGTTTTTT
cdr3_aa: CSASRDRVSNTGELFF

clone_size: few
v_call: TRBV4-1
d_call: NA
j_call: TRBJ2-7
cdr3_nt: TGCGCCAGCAGCCAAGGATTCCTTTTTTACCGCTACGAGCAGTACTTC
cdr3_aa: CASSQGFLFYRYEQYF

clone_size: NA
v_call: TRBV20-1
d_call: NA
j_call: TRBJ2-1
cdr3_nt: TGCAGTGCTAGAGTTTTTAGTCCGAGCTCCTACAATGAGCAGTTCTTC
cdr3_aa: CSARVFSPSSYNEQFF

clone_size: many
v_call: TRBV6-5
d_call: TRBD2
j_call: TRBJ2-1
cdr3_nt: TGTGCCAGCAGCCGGGACTACTACAATGAGCAGTTCTTC
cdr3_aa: CASSRDYYNEQFF

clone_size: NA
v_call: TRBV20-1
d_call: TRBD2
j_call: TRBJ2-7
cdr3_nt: TGCAGTGCTAGCGGGAGGGCCTACGAGCAGTACTTC
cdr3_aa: CSASGRAYEQYF

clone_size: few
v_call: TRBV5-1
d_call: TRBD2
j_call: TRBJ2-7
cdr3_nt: TGCGCCAGCAGCTTGGCTAGCGGGAGCCACGAGCAGTACTTC
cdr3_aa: CASSLASGSHEQYF

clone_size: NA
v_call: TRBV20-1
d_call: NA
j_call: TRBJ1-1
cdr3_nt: TGCAGTGCTGGCAGTCGTGATTTACCTGAAGCTTTCTTT
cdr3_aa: CSAGSRDLPEAFF

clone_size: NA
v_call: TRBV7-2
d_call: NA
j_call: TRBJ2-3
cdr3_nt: TGTGCCAGCAGCTTCTCGAAGGGGACTCGCACAGATACGCAGTATTTT
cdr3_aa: CASSFSKGTRTDTQYF

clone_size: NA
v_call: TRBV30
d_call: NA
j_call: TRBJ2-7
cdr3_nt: TGTGCCTGGGGGGACACAATATACGAGCAGTACTTC
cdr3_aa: CAWGDTIYEQYF

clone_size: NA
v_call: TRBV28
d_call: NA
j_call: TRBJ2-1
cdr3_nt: TGTGCCAGCAGCTCAACCGGAGGGCAGTTCTTC
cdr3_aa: CASSSTGGQFF

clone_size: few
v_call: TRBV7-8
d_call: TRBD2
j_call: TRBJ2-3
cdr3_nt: TGTGCCAGCAGCTACCTAGCGGACCACACAGATACGCAGTATTTT
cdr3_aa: CASSYLADHTDTQYF

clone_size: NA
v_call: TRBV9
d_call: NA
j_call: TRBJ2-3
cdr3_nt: TGTGCCAGCAGCGTAGTTAGCAGCACAGATACGCAGTATTTT
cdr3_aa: CASSVVSSTDTQYF

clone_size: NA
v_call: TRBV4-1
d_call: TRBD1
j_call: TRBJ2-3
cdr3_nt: TGCGCCAGCAGCCAAGGGGGACAGAGCACAGATACGCAGTATTTT
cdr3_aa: CASSQGGQSTDTQYF

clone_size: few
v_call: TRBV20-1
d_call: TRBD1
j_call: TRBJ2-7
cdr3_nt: TGCAGTGCTAGAGATTGGATTACAGGGGACGAGCAGTACTTC
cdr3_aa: CSARDWITGDEQYF

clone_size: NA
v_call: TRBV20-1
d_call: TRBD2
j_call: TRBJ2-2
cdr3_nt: TGCAGTGCAAGGGGGGGACTAGCGTTGGCCGGGGAGCTGTTTTTT
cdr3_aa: CSARGGLALAGELFF

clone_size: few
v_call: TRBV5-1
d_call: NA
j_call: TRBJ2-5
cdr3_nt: TGCGCCAGCAGCTTACCGGGACACCGGGGGGAGACCCAGTACTTC
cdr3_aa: CASSLPGHRGETQYF

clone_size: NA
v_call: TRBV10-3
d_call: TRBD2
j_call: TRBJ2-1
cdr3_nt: TGTGCCATCAGGCCCGGGACTATAAACAATGAGCAGTTCTTC
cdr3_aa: CAIRPGTINNEQFF

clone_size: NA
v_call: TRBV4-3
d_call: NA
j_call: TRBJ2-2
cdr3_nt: TGCGCCAGCAGCCGCGTCTACGGCAGGGATCACTACACCGGGGAGCTGTTTTTT
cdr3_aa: CASSRVYGRDHYTGELFF

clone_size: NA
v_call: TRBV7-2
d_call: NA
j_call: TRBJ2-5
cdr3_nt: TGTGCCAGCAGCTTAGCGTTCGCAGAGACCCAGTACTTC
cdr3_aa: CASSLAFAETQYF

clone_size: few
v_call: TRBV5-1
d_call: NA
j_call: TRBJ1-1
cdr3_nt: TGCGCCAGCAGCTTGGATGAAGGTGAAGCTTTCTTT
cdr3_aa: CASSLDEGEAFF

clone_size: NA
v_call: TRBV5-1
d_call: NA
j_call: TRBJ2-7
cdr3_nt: TGCGCCAGCAGTAAGACAAACAATGCGGGAGAGCAGTACTTC
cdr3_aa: CASSKTNNAGEQYF

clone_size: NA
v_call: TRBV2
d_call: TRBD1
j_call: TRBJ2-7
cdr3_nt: TGTGCCAGCAGTGATTTTCCTCTGGACAGGGCGGCCTACGAGCAGTACTTC
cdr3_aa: CASSDFPLDRAAYEQYF

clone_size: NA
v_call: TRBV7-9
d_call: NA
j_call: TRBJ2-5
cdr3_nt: TGTGCCAGCAGCTTAAAGGGGCGAGAGACCCAGTACTTC
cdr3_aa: CASSLKGRETQYF

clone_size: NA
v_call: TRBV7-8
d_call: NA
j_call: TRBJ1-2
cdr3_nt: TGTGCCAGCAGCCCCAGGGTAGCCTATGGCTACACCTTC
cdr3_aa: CASSPRVAYGYTF

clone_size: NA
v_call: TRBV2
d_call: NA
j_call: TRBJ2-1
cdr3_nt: TGTGCCAGCAGTGGTATAGCAGCTTGGCTTGAGCAGTTCTTC
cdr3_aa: CASSGIAAWLEQFF

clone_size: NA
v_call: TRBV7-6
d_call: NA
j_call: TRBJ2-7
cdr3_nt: TGTGCCAGCAGCTTAGCAAGTAGTAGCAAGCAGTACTTC
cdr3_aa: CASSLASSSKQYF

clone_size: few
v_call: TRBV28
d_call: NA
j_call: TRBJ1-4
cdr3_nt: TGTGCCAGCTCGAGTACAGGGATGGAAAAACTGTTTTTT
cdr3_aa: CASSSTGMEKLFF

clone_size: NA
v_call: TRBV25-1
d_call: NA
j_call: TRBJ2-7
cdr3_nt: TGTGCCAGCAGTGAGGCCCAGCCGGGGTTAGACGAGCAGTACTTC
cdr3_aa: CASSEAQPGLDEQYF

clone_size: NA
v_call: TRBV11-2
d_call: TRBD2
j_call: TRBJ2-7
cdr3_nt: TGTGCCAGCAGCTTAGATTTGGCCTATATAGCGGGAAGTACCTACGAGCAGTACTTC
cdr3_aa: CASSLDLAYIAGSTYEQYF

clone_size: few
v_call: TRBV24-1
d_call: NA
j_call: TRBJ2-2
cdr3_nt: TGTGCCACCCAAACGAACACCGGGGAGCTGTTTTTT
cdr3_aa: CATQTNTGELFF

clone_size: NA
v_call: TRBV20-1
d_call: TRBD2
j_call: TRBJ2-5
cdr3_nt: TGCAGTGCTAGTAGCTTATCCGGGACTAGCAGCCAAGAGACCCAGTACTTC
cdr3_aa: CSASSLSGTSSQETQYF

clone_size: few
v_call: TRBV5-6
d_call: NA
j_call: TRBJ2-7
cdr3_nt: TGTGCCAGCAGCTTGAAAGGAGGGGAGGAGCAGTACTTC
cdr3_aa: CASSLKGGEEQYF

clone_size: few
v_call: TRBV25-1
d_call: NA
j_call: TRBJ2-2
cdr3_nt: TGTGCCAGCAGTGAAATAGGACAGCTGACCGGGGAGCTGTTTTTT
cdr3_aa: CASSEIGQLTGELFF

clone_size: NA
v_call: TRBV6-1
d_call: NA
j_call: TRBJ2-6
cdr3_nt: TGTGCCAGCAGCGCCTTTACAGGAATCAGCGTCCTGACTTTC
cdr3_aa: CASSAFTGISVLTF

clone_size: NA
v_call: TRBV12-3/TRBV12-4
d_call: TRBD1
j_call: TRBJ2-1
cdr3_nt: TGTGCCAGCAGCCTCCGGGACAGGGCCTACAATGAGCAGTTCTTC
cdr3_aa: CASSLRDRAYNEQFF

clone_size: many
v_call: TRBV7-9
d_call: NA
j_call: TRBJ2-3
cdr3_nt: TGTGCCAGCAGCACGCTGGGGAGCACAGATACGCAGTATTTT
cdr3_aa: CASSTLGSTDTQYF